This T cell receptor beta chain was recorded in a study of shared clonotypes between healthy human individuals. The germline V and J ends were trimmed by 11 bases and 3 bases, with 19 bases remaining between them. Germline CDR1 reads SNHLY; CDR2 reads FYNNEI. This CDR3 has 14 residues. The assay was immunoSEQ multiplex PCR, and TCRdb's table has in-frame clones only and misses some. This sample has 850,000 to 1,200,000 clones, with roughly 70% found just once. Both subsets, CD45RA+ naive and CD45RA-negative memory, were split from the CD4+ cells. Notes on the study in general: Non-shared clonotypes had lower generation probabilities than clonotypes shared by all four sorted-subset donors.

Regarding this clone: Its specificity is unknown.

Sequencing input: memory CD4+ T cells sorted from blood. As to subset: CD45RA-negative fraction. This sequence was found in a young man in good health. The rearrangement joins TRBV2 to TRBJ1-1; a possible D gene is TRBD1 (6 bases). In DNA, the CDR3 is TGTGCCCGCACCGGGGGCGTATCGGACACTGAAGCTTTCTTT. Translated, it gives CARTGGVSDTEAFF.